The source of this TCR beta chain is a study of PD-1 blockade in classical Hodgkin lymphoma. In the study overall: Nivolumab dosed at 3 mg/kg went to patients intravenously every 2 weeks. Study-level points and caveats: Exclusion applied to patients who initiated nivolumab less than 1 year following ASCT. Complete responders' diversity at baseline resembled that of newly diagnosed patients.

On this clone itself: Its antigen is currently unknown.

V lost 4 bases and J lost 0, with 16 bases in between. Germline V lookup: CDR1 LGHNA, CDR2 YSLEER. This CDR3 has 16 residues. The repertoire was sequenced with immunoSEQ multiplex PCR; TCRdb's copy has only in-frame clones and lacks some. The data show more than 90,000 clones, 80% to 90% seen once. Every single patient, without exception, relapsed after autologous stem cell transplantation, and brentuximab vedotin exposure varied. The sample was peripheral blood mononuclear cells (PBMCs), taken before the second cycle of nivolumab. The chain combines TRBV4-3 with TRBJ2-7; D is perhaps TRBD1 (6 bases). The source is a human donor with classical Hodgkin lymphoma. The CDR3 bases are TGCGCCAGCAGCCCACGAGGGAGAGGGGGCTCCTACGAGCAGTACTTC. This sequence encodes CASSPRGRGGSYEQYF.